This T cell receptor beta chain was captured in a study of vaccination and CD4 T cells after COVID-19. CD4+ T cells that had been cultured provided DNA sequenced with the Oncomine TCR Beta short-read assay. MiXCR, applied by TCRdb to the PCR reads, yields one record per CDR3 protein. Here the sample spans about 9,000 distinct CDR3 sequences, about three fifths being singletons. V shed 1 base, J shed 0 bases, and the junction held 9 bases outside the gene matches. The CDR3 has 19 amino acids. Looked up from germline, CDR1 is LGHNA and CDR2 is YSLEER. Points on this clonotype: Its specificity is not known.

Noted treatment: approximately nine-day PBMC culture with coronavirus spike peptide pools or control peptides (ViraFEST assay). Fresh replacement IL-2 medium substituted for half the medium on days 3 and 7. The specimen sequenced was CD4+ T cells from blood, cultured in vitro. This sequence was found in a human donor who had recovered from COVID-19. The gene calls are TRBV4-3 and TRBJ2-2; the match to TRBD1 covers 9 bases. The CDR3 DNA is TGCGCCAGCAGCCAAGGGGACAGGGTCTATTACGCGAACACCGGGGAGCTGTTTTTT. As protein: CASSQGDRVYYANTGELFF.